This is a list of T cell receptor beta chains from one sample in a study of T cell responses to AZD1222 COVID-19 vaccine. Sequenced by immunoSEQ multiplex PCR; TCRdb stores in-frame clones only, minus some. The repertoire consists of 90,000 to 120,000 clones, with about nine tenths occurring once and the leading ten covering 6.2%. The source was peripheral blood, collected 28 days after the second AZD1222 dose. These receptors originate from an adult who received the AZD1222 COVID-19 vaccine. Each CDR3 is given with its conserved first and last residue. Each record gives: CDR3 length, D gene, clone size, V gene, J gene, CDR3 protein, CDR3 DNA. A D gene is named only where the DNA matches it firmly. Part of the rows lack a size; the others show once, few, many or a class for expanded clones.

>21|TRBD2|NA|TRBV27|TRBJ2-4
CASSLSHYLLAGGLAKNIQYF
TGTGCCAGCAGTTTATCCCACTATCTGTTAGCGGGAGGGCTAGCCAAAAACATTCAGTACTTC
>15|TRBD1|NA|TRBV7-9|TRBJ1-3
CASSLGQGAENTIYF
TGTGCCAGCAGCTTAGGACAGGGGGCGGAAAACACCATATATTTT
>16|TRBD2|NA|TRBV4-1|TRBJ2-2
CASSQEAGKGTGELFF
TGCGCCAGCAGCCAAGAAGCGGGGAAGGGCACCGGGGAGCTGTTTTTT
>14|TRBD1|once|TRBV18|TRBJ1-1
CASSPPQDRGEAFF
TGTGCCAGCTCACCCCCGCAGGACAGGGGAGAAGCTTTCTTT
>18|NA|NA|TRBV5-1|TRBJ1-4
CASSLGQATQGIREKLFF
TGCGCCAGCAGCTTGGGACAGGCAACACAGGGAATTCGAGAAAAACTGTTTTTT
>16|NA|NA|TRBV27|TRBJ2-1
CASTLGPGSSYNEQFF
TGTGCCAGCACCTTGGGCCCCGGGAGCTCCTACAATGAGCAGTTCTTC
>13|NA|NA|TRBV30|TRBJ1-3
CACERTSGNTIYF
TGTGCCTGCGAGAGAACCTCTGGAAACACCATATATTTT
>16|NA|NA|TRBV4-1|TRBJ1-5
CASSQEVGVSNQPQHF
TGCGCCAGCAGCCAAGAGGTGGGGGTTAGCAATCAGCCCCAGCATTTT
>12|NA|NA|TRBV6-1|TRBJ2-5
CASSEIVETQYF
TGTGCCAGCAGTGAAATTGTGGAGACCCAGTACTTC
>12|NA|NA|TRBV10-3|TRBJ2-1
CAISAASYEQFF
TGTGCCATCAGTGCAGCGTCTTATGAGCAGTTCTTC
>14|TRBD1|NA|TRBV4-1|TRBJ2-5
CASSQDDRVETQYF
TGCGCCAGCAGCCAAGATGACAGGGTCGAGACCCAGTACTTC
>15|NA|NA|TRBV6-1|TRBJ2-7
CASSEGGKGSYEQYF
TGTGCCAGCAGTGAAGGAGGGAAAGGGTCCTACGAGCAGTACTTC
>15|NA|NA|TRBV6-2/TRBV6-3|TRBJ2-3
CASSSQGIRTDTQYF
TGTGCCAGCAGTTCACAGGGTATCAGGACAGATACGCAGTATTTT
>15|TRBD2|NA|TRBV6-5|TRBJ2-5
CASRPPAGLKETQYF
TGTGCCAGCAGACCACCAGCGGGGCTAAAAGAGACCCAGTACTTC
>15|NA|NA|TRBV19|TRBJ1-6
CASTPGGASGSPLHF
TGTGCCAGTACCCCGGGGGGGGCGTCAGGCTCACCCCTCCACTTT
>14|NA|NA|TRBV3-1/TRBV3-2|TRBJ2-7
CASSQPSGGREQYF
TGTGCCAGCAGCCAACCCTCAGGGGGGCGCGAGCAGTACTTC
>14|NA|once|TRBV6-5|TRBJ2-1
CASRTATTYNEQFF
TGTGCCAGCAGGACGGCGACCACCTACAATGAGCAGTTCTTC
>12|NA|NA|TRBV12-3/TRBV12-4|TRBJ2-1
CASSPDGAGQFF
TGTGCCAGCAGTCCGGACGGGGCTGGGCAGTTCTTC
>14|TRBD2|NA|TRBV30|TRBJ2-7
CAWREMGGENEQYF
TGTGCCTGGAGGGAGATGGGAGGGGAAAACGAGCAGTACTTC
>14|NA|NA|TRBV27|TRBJ2-5
CASSLYQGQETQYF
TGTGCCAGCAGTTTATACCAGGGGCAAGAGACCCAGTACTTC
>15|NA|NA|TRBV5-6|TRBJ1-6
CASSLESSYNSPLHF
TGTGCCAGCAGCTTAGAAAGCTCCTATAATTCACCCCTCCACTTT
>14|TRBD2|NA|TRBV24-1|TRBJ2-3
CATGQRGGQDTQYF
TGTGCCACCGGCCAGCGGGGGGGCCAAGATACGCAGTATTTT
>18|TRBD2|NA|TRBV6-2/TRBV6-3|TRBJ2-2
CASSYEFSGSVNTGELFF
TGTGCCAGCAGTTACGAGTTTAGCGGGAGCGTTAACACCGGGGAGCTGTTTTTT
>15|TRBD2|NA|TRBV5-4|TRBJ2-7
CASSPGGKSLYEQYF
TGTGCCAGCAGCCCCGGGGGGAAATCCCTCTACGAGCAGTACTTC
>15|NA|NA|TRBV18|TRBJ1-2
CASSPGPGVNYGYTF
TGTGCCAGCTCACCAGGTCCAGGGGTCAACTATGGCTACACCTTC
>16|TRBD1|NA|TRBV5-4|TRBJ1-3
CASSHKDRGSGNTIYF
TGTGCCAGCAGCCATAAGGACAGGGGCTCTGGAAACACCATATATTTT
>14|NA|NA|TRBV28|TRBJ2-7
CASSPVGSLTRQYF
TGTGCCAGCAGCCCCGTGGGGAGCCTTACGAGGCAGTACTTC
>15|TRBD1|NA|TRBV4-1|TRBJ1-5
CASSGTGGGNQPQHF
TGCGCCAGCAGCGGGACAGGGGGTGGCAATCAGCCCCAGCATTTT
>16|NA|NA|TRBV28|TRBJ1-5
CASSSLGIYSNQPQHF
TGTGCCAGCAGTTCCCTGGGCATTTATAGCAATCAGCCCCAGCATTTT
>17|NA|NA|TRBV27|TRBJ1-5
CASGALRDTYSNQPQHF
TGTGCCAGCGGAGCTCTCCGGGACACATATAGCAATCAGCCCCAGCATTTT
>14|NA|NA|TRBV5-1|TRBJ1-1
CASSLRGDDSEAFF
TGCGCCAGCAGCTTACGGGGAGACGACTCTGAAGCTTTCTTT
>19|TRBD1|few|TRBV5-1|TRBJ2-7
CASSHTPGQGSLSGDEQYF
TGCGCCAGCAGCCATACTCCGGGACAGGGTTCCCTTTCGGGTGACGAGCAGTACTTC
>13|NA|NA|TRBV30|TRBJ1-1
CAWIPPPRAEAFF
TGTGCCTGGATCCCGCCCCCCCGGGCTGAAGCTTTCTTT
>14|NA|NA|TRBV19|TRBJ2-2
CASRIRANTGELFF
TGTGCCAGTAGGATACGGGCTAACACCGGGGAGCTGTTTTTT
>13|NA|NA|TRBV10-3|TRBJ2-7
CAISERSAYEQYF
TGTGCCATCAGTGAACGGTCGGCCTACGAGCAGTACTTC
>15|NA|NA|TRBV11-2|TRBJ1-1
CASTRRAGINTEAFF
TGTGCCAGCACCCGGAGGGCCGGGATTAACACTGAAGCTTTCTTT
>16|TRBD2|NA|TRBV5-1|TRBJ2-3
CASRGLAGSRTDTQYF
TGCGCCAGCCGCGGACTAGCGGGGAGTCGTACAGATACGCAGTATTTT
>16|NA|once|TRBV6-1|TRBJ1-6
CASSEFGGIDNSPLHF
TGTGCCAGCAGTGAATTTGGAGGCATCGATAATTCACCCCTCCACTTT
>16|TRBD1|NA|TRBV4-2|TRBJ1-6
CASSQAQGQGNSPLHF
TGTGCCAGCAGCCAAGCTCAGGGACAGGGAAATTCACCCCTCCACTTT
>15|TRBD1|few|TRBV3-1/TRBV3-2|TRBJ2-7
CASSQGGTGPYEQYF
TGTGCCAGCAGCCAAGGGGGGACAGGACCCTACGAGCAGTACTTC
>16|NA|NA|TRBV15|TRBJ1-5
CATSLYAGAVNQPQHF
TGTGCCACCAGCCTCTATGCTGGGGCGGTCAATCAGCCCCAGCATTTT
>15|NA|few|TRBV7-9|TRBJ1-3
CASSLALTAGNTIYF
TGTGCCAGCAGCTTAGCTCTAACCGCGGGAAACACCATATATTTT
>14|TRBD1|NA|TRBV18|TRBJ1-2
CASSPMTGGEGYTF
TGTGCCAGCTCACCTATGACAGGGGGAGAAGGCTACACCTTC
>10|NA|NA|TRBV24-1|TRBJ2-5
CATPGAALYF
TGTGCCACCCCTGGGGCCGCCCTGTACTTC
>17|NA|NA|TRBV15|TRBJ2-1
CATSPLEARLNYNEQFF
TGTGCCACCAGCCCCTTGGAGGCCAGATTAAACTACAATGAGCAGTTCTTC
>14|NA|once|TRBV6-5|TRBJ2-7
CASSRDGAGGEQYF
TGTGCCAGCAGTAGGGACGGGGCCGGCGGGGAGCAGTACTTC
>13|NA|once|TRBV12-3/TRBV12-4|TRBJ1-2
CASSPTQNYGYTF
TGTGCCAGCAGTCCGACACAAAACTATGGCTACACCTTC
>13|NA|NA|TRBV30|TRBJ1-4
CAWREHSNEKLFF
TGTGCCTGGAGGGAACACTCTAATGAAAAACTGTTTTTT
>18|NA|NA|TRBV7-2|TRBJ1-1
CASSLAGPQGRVNTEAFF
TGTGCCAGCAGCTTAGCTGGGCCCCAGGGTAGGGTAAACACTGAAGCTTTCTTT
>13|NA|NA|TRBV6-4|TRBJ2-3
CASSGTVTDTQYF
TGTGCCAGCAGTGGGACAGTCACAGATACGCAGTATTTT
>16|TRBD1|NA|TRBV9|TRBJ2-4
CASSAGTGRSKNIQYF
TGTGCCAGCAGCGCCGGGACAGGCAGGTCCAAAAACATTCAGTACTTC
>13|NA|NA|TRBV19|TRBJ1-1
CASSLGLNTEAFF
TGTGCCAGTAGTCTGGGACTGAACACTGAAGCTTTCTTT
>15|NA|NA|TRBV10-2|TRBJ2-1
CASSPRLVQGGEQFF
TGCGCCAGCAGTCCGCGTTTAGTCCAGGGGGGTGAGCAGTTCTTC
>14|TRBD1|NA|TRBV5-4|TRBJ2-7
CASSQPGQTYEQYF
TGTGCCAGCAGCCAGCCGGGACAGACCTACGAGCAGTACTTC